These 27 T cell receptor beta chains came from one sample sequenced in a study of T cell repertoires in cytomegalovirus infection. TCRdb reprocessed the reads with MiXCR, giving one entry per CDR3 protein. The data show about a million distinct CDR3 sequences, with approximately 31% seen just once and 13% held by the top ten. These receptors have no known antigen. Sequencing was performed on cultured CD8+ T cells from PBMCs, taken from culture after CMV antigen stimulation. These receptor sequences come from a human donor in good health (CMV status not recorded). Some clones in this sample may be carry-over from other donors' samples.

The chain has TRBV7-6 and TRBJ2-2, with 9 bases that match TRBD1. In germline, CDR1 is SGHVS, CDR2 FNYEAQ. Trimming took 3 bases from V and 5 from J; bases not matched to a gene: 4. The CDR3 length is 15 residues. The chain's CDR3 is CASSLGTGQTGELFF. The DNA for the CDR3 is TGTGCCAGCAGCTTGGGGACAGGGCAGACCGGGGAGCTGTTTTTT.

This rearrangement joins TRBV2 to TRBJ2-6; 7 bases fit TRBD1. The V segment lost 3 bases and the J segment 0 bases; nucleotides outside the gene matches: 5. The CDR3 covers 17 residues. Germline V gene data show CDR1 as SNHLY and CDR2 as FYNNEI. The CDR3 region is CASSDRGSHSGANVLTF. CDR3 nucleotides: TGTGCCAGCAGTGACAGGGGGTCTCACTCTGGGGCCAACGTCCTGACTTTC.

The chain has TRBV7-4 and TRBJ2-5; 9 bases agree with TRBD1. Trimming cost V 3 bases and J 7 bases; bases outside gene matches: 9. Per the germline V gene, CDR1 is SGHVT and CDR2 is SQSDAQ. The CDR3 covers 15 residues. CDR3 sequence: CASSFPGQGGGTQYF. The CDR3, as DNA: TGTGCCAGCAGCTTCCCGGGACAGGGAGGTGGGACCCAGTACTTC.

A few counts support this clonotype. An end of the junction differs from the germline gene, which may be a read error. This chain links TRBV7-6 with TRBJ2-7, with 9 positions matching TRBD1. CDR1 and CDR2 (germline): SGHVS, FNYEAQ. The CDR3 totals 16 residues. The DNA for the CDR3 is TGTGCTAGCAGCTTATCGAGACAGGGGGTCTCCTACGAGCAGTACTTC. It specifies CASSLSRQGVSYEQYF.

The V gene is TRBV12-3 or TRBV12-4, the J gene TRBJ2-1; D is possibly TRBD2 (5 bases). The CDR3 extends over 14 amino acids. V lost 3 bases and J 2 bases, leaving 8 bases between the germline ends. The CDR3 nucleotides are TGTGCCAGCAGTTTTGAGGGTCCCTACAATGAGCAGTTCTTC. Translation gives CASSFEGPYNEQFF.

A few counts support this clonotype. CDR3 coding DNA: TGTGCCAGCAGCTTAGGGCCAGATGGCTACACCTTC. Translation: CASSLGPDGYTF. The chain has TRBV7-9 and TRBJ1-2; unclear D gene. V dropped 1 base and J dropped 6 bases, with 6 bases sitting between them. Germline loops: CDR1 SEHNR, CDR2 FQNEAQ (reference sequence). The CDR3 is 12 amino acids.

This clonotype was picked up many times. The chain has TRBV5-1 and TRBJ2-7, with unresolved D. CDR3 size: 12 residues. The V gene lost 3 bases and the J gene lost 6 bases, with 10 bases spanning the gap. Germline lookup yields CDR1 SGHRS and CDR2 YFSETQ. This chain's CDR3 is CASSSEPSEQYF. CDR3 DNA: TGCGCCAGCAGCTCTGAGCCCAGCGAGCAGTACTTC.

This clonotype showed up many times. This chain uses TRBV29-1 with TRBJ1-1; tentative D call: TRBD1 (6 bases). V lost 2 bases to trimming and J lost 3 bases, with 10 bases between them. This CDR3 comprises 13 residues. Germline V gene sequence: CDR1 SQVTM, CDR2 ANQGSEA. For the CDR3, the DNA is TGCAGCGTTGAAACAGGGTGGGACACTGAAGCTTTCTTT. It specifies CSVETGWDTEAFF.

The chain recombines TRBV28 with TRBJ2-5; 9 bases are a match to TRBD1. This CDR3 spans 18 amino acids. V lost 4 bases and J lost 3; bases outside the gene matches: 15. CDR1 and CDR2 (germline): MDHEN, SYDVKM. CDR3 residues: CASSSRQGEGGPKETQYF. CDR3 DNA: TGTGCCAGCAGTTCCAGACAGGGGGAGGGGGGTCCCAAAGAGACCCAGTACTTC.

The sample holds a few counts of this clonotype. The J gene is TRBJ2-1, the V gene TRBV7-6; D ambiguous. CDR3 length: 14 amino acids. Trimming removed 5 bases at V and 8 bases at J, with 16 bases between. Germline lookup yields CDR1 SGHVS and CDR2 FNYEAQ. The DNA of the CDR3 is TGTGCCAGCAGCCCTTCGCCTGGAAGCTATGAGCAGTTCTTC. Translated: CASSPSPGSYEQFF.

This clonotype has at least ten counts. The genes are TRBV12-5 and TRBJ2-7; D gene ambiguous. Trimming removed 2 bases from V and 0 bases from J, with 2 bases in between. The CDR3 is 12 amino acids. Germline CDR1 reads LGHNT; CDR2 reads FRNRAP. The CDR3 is CASGLSSYEQYF. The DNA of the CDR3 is TGTGCTAGTGGTTTGTCCTCCTACGAGCAGTACTTC.

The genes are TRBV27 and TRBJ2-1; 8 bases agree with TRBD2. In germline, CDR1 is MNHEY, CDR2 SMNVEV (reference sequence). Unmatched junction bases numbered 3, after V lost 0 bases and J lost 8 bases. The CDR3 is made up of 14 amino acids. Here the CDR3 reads CASSLSGLVYEQFF. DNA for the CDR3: TGTGCCAGCAGTTTATCGGGACTAGTCTATGAGCAGTTCTTC.

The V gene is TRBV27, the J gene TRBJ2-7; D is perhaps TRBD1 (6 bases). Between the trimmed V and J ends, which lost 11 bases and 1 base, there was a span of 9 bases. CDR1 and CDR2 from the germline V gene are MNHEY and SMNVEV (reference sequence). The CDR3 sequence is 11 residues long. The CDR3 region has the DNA TGTGCCGCCGGACAGTCCTACGAGCAGTACTTC. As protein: CAAGQSYEQYF.

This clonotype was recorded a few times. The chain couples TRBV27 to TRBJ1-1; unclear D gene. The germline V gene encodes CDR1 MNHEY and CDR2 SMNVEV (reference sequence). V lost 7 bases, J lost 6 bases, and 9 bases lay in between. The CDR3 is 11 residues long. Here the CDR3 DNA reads TGTGCCAGCAAGTCGAAAGCTGAAGCTTTCTTT. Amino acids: CASKSKAEAFF.

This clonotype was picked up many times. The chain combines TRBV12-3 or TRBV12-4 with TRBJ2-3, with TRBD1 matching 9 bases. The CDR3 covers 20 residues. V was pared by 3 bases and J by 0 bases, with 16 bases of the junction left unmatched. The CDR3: CASSFRDRALGSPSTDTQYF. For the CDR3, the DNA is TGTGCCAGCAGTTTCCGGGACAGGGCCCTGGGAAGCCCTAGCACAGATACGCAGTATTTT.

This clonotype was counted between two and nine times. Written as DNA, the CDR3 is TGCGCCAGCAGCCAAGATATGACAGGGAGAAACTATGGCTACACCTTC. Its translation: CASSQDMTGRNYGYTF. The chain employs TRBV4-1 and TRBJ1-2; 7 nucleotides agree with TRBD1. CDR1 is MGHRA and CDR2 is YSYEKL in the germline V gene. J lost 2 bases, V lost 0 bases, and 6 bases had no gene match. The CDR3 contains 16 residues.

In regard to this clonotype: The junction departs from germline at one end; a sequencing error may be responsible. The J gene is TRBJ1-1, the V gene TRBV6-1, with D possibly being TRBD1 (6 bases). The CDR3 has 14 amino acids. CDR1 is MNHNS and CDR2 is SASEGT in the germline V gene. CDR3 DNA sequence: TGTGTCAGCAGTGAGAAGGGGGGGCTCACTGAAGCTTTCTTT. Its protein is CVSSEKGGLTEAFF.

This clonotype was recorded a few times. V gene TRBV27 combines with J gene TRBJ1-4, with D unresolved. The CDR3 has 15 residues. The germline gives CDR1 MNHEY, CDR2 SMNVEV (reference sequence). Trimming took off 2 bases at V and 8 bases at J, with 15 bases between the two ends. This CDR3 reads CASSLVYQRIEKLFF. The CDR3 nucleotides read TGTGCCAGCAGTTTAGTGTACCAGAGGATCGAAAAACTGTTTTTT.

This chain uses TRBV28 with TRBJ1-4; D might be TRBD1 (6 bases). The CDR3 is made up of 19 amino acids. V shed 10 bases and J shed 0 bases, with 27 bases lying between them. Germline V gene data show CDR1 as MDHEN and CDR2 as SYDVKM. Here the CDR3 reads CATSGAWADQGATNEKLFF. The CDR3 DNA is TGTGCCACCTCGGGGGCCTGGGCAGATCAGGGTGCAACTAATGAAAAACTGTTTTTT.

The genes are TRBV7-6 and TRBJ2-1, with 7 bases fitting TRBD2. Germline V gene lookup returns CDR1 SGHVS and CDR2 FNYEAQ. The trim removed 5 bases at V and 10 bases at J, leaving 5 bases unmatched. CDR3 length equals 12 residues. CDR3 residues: CASSGRTREQFF. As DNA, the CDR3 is TGTGCCAGCAGCGGACGGACTAGGGAGCAGTTCTTC.

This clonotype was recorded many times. CDR3 region: CASSFNPEGEQYF. CDR3 nucleotides: TGTGCCAGCAGCTTTAACCCGGAGGGCGAGCAGTACTTC. The chain recombines TRBV7-2 with TRBJ2-7, with D possibly being TRBD2 (6 bases). V lost 3 bases and J 6 bases, leaving 12 bases between the germline ends. Per germline, CDR1 SGHTA and CDR2 FQGNSA. The CDR3 spans 13 residues. The full variable domain, in which reference TRBV7-2 and TRBJ2-7 provide the parts outside the CDR3, is GAGVSQSPSNKVTEKGKDVELRCDPISGHTALYWYRQSLGQGLEFLIYFQGNSAPDKSGLPSDRFSAERTGGSVSTLTIQRTQQEDSAVYLCASSFNPEGEQYFGPGTRLTVT.

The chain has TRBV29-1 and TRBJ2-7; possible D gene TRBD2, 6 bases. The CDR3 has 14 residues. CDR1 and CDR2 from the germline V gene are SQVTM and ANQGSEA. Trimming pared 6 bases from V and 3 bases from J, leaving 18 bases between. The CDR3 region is CSVVGDSPYYEQYV. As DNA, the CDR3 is TGCAGCGTCGTAGGGGACTCGCCCTACTACGAGCAGTACGTC.

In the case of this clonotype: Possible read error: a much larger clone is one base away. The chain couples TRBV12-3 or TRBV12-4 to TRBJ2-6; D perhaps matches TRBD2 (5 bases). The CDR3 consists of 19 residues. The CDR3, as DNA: TGTGCCAGCAGTTTAGGTGAAGGGTCGGGATCGAATGGGGTCAACGTCCTGACTTTC. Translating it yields CASSLGEGSGSNGVNVLTF.

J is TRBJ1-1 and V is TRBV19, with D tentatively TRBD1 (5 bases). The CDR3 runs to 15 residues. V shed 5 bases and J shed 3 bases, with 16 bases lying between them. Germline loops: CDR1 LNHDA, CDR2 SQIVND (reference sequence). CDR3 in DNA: TGTGCCAGTAGTCCCGACGGGAGAGGGGACACTGAAGCTTTCTTT. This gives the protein CASSPDGRGDTEAFF.

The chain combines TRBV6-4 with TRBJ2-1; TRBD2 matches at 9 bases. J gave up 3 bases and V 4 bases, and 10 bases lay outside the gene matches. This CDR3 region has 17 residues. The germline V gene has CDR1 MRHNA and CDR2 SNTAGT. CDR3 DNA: TGTGCCAGCAGTGCTGAGATAGTAGCGGGGGACTACAATGAGCAGTTCTTC. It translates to CASSAEIVAGDYNEQFF.

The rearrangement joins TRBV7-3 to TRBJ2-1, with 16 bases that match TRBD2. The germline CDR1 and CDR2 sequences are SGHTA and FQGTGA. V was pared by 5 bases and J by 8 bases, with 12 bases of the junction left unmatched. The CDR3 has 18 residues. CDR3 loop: CASSPRDGTSGGVDEQFF. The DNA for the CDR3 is TGTGCCAGCAGCCCAAGGGACGGGACTAGCGGGGGGGTCGATGAGCAGTTCTTC. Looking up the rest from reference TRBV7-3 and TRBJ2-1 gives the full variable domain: GAGVSQTPSNKVTEKGKYVELRCDPISGHTALYWYRQSLGQGPEFLIYFQGTGAADDSGLPNDRFFAVRPEGSVSTLKIQRTERGDSAVYLCASSPRDGTSGGVDEQFFGPGTRLTVL.

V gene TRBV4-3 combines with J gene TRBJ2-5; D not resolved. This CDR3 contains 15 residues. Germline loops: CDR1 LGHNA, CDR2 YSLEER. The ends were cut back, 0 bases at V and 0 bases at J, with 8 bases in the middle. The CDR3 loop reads CASSQDIEYQETQYF. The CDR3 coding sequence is TGCGCCAGCAGCCAAGATATAGAGTACCAAGAGACCCAGTACTTC.